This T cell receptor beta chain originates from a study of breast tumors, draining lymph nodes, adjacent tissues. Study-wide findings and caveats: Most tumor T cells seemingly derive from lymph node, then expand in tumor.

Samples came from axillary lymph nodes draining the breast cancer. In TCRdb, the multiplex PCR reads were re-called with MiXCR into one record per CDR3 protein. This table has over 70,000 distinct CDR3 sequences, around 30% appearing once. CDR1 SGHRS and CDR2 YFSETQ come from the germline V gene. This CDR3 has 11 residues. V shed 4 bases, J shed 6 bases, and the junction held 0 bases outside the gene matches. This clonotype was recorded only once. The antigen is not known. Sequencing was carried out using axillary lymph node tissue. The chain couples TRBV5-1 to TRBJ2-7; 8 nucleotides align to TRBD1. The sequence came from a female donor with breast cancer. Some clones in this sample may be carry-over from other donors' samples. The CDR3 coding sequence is TGCGCCAGCAGCCAGGGGGCCGAGCAGTACTTC. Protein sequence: CASSQGAEQYF.